This is a list of T cell receptor beta chains from one sample in a study of T cells in Graves' hyperthyroidism and ophthalmopathy. TCRdb reprocessed the multiplex PCR reads with MiXCR, giving one entry per CDR3 protein. The sample records about 350,000 distinct CDR3 sequences, roughly 17% being singletons. The specimen sequenced was blood. These receptors were taken from a woman younger than 45 with Graves' hyperthyroidism that later progressed to Graves' ophthalmopathy. The CDR3 runs from the conserved cysteine through the conserved F or W. Fields, in order: clone size, J gene, D gene, V gene, CDR3 protein, CDR3 DNA. D genes are given only for firm matches. Part of the rows lack a size; the others show once, few, many or a class for expanded clones.

. TRBJ2-6 TRBD1 TRBV5-1 CASSFGQGLSGANVLTF TGCGCCAGCAGCTTCGGACAGGGCCTCTCTGGGGCCAACGTCCTGACTTTC
many TRBJ1-4 . TRBV24-1 CATRGDNEKLFF TGTGCCACCCGAGGGGATAATGAAAAACTGTTTTTT
few TRBJ1-2 . TRBV10-3 CAISTRQGLNYGYTF TGTGCCATCAGTACACGGCAGGGCCTTAACTATGGCTACACCTTC
many TRBJ2-4 TRBD1 TRBV12-3/TRBV12-4 CASSPLYHRGRGNIQYF TGTGCCAGCAGTCCTCTATATCACAGGGGTCGTGGGAACATTCAGTACTTC
many TRBJ2-5 . TRBV12-3/TRBV12-4 CASTLLGGQETQYF TGTGCCAGCACCCTTTTGGGGGGCCAAGAGACCCAGTACTTC
few TRBJ1-1 . TRBV10-3 CAISRGSTEAFF TGTGCCATCAGTCGGGGTAGCACTGAAGCTTTCTTT
. TRBJ2-7 TRBD1 TRBV4-2 CASSHETGTGSNEQYF TGTGCCAGCAGCCATGAAACCGGGACAGGGTCCAACGAGCAGTACTTC
few TRBJ1-6 . TRBV20-1 CSARNNLQNTDYNSPLHF TGCAGTGCTAGGAATAACCTCCAGAATACGGACTATAATTCACCCCTCCACTTT
few TRBJ2-1 . TRBV4-1 CASSQGWARVEQFF TGCGCCAGCAGCCAAGGGTGGGCACGCGTTGAGCAGTTCTTC
. TRBJ2-6 TRBD1 TRBV14 CASSQETGIGSVTGANVLTF TGTGCCAGCAGCCAAGAGACAGGGATCGGGTCTGTGACTGGGGCCAACGTCCTGACTTTC
many TRBJ1-2 TRBD1 TRBV28 CASRPPGQTYGYTF TGTGCCAGCAGGCCGCCGGGACAGACGTATGGCTACACCTTC
many TRBJ2-2 . TRBV29-1 CSVLSGGGRGGELFF TGCAGCGTTCTGTCGGGTGGGGGGCGAGGCGGGGAGCTGTTTTTT
many TRBJ1-1 . TRBV28 CASSSSSNTEAFF TGTGCCAGCAGTTCCAGTTCCAACACTGAAGCTTTCTTT
many TRBJ2-5 . TRBV7-8 CASSLSSRAQYF TGTGCCAGCAGCTTGTCAAGTCGGGCCCAGTACTTC
many TRBJ2-7 TRBD1 TRBV20-1 CSARGTGGMYEQYF TGCAGTGCTAGAGGGACAGGGGGCATGTACGAGCAGTACTTC
. TRBJ2-5 . TRBV6-1 CASSRTPGAVKETQYF TGTGCCAGCAGTCGGACGCCTGGGGCAGTAAAAGAGACCCAGTACTTC
many TRBJ2-2 . TRBV11-2 CASSLRSLSVPYQWELFF TGTGCCAGCAGCTTAAGGTCGCTTAGCGTCCCTTATCAATGGGAGCTGTTTTTT
many TRBJ1-1 TRBD1 TRBV7-2 CASTRHGPGPGQGWGNTEAFF TGTGCCAGCACCAGACACGGACCGGGACCGGGACAGGGTTGGGGGAACACTGAAGCTTTCTTT
many TRBJ2-3 TRBD2 TRBV28 CASMVGAGGVWDTQYF TGTGCCAGCATGGTTGGCGCGGGAGGGGTTTGGGATACGCAGTATTTT
many TRBJ1-2 TRBD1 TRBV29-1 CSVPGTGRSYGYTF TGCAGCGTGCCCGGGACAGGGCGATCATATGGCTACACCTTC
many TRBJ1-1 TRBD1 TRBV10-2 CASSSYRTGGTEAFF TGCGCCAGCAGCTCCTATCGGACAGGGGGCACTGAAGCTTTCTTT
few TRBJ1-6 . TRBV20-1 CSARGPGNSYNSPLHF TGCAGTGCTAGAGGACCGGGAAACTCCTATAATTCACCCCTCCACTTT
many TRBJ2-7 . TRBV5-1 CASSLFEQGRYEQYF TGCGCCAGCAGCTTGTTTGAACAGGGTCGCTACGAGCAGTACTTC
. TRBJ2-2 . TRBV10-3 CAISESTRTSDGELFF TGTGCCATCAGTGAGTCGACCCGGACGAGTGACGGGGAGCTGTTTTTT
many TRBJ2-1 TRBD2 TRBV12-3/TRBV12-4 CATRRGFAYNEQFF TGTGCCACCAGGCGGGGGTTCGCCTACAATGAGCAGTTCTTC
. TRBJ2-1 TRBD1 TRBV3-1 CASSPPGQGFYNEQFF TGTGCCAGCAGTCCCCCGGGACAGGGGTTCTACAATGAGCAGTTCTTC
. TRBJ2-1 . TRBV7-9 CASSLVLGSDEQFF TGTGCCAGCAGCTTAGTCCTGGGGTCGGATGAGCAGTTCTTC
many TRBJ1-1 TRBD1 TRBV4-1 CASSPGTGDPNTEAFF TGCGCCAGCAGCCCCGGGACAGGGGACCCGAACACTGAAGCTTTCTTT
many TRBJ2-1 . TRBV27 CASSNGVGGEQFF TGTGCCAGCAGTAACGGGGTCGGGGGTGAGCAGTTCTTC
many TRBJ2-1 TRBD1 TRBV11-1 CASSTRDRYNEQFF TGTGCCAGCAGCACCCGGGACAGGTACAATGAGCAGTTCTTC
many TRBJ1-6 . TRBV9 CASSVSQKNSPLHF TGTGCCAGCAGCGTATCCCAAAAAAATTCACCCCTCCACTTT
. TRBJ2-1 . TRBV18 CASSPPDYYNEQFF TGTGCCAGCTCACCACCTGACTACTACAATGAGCAGTTCTTC
many TRBJ1-2 . TRBV12-3/TRBV12-4 CASSLTSNYGYTF TGTGCCAGCAGTTTGACCAGTAACTATGGCTACACCTTC
many TRBJ1-3 . TRBV30 CAWSGGQGTGNTIYF TGTGCCTGGAGCGGGGGGCAGGGGACTGGAAACACCATATATTTT
many TRBJ2-1 . TRBV7-6 CASSLEQGTYGNEQFF TGTGCCAGCAGCCTAGAACAGGGTACTTACGGCAATGAGCAGTTCTTC
many TRBJ1-1 . TRBV19 CASRVGPANTEAFF TGTGCCAGTAGGGTGGGACCGGCGAACACTGAAGCTTTCTTT
. TRBJ2-7 TRBD1 TRBV11-3 CASSLETGKFYEQYF TGTGCCAGCAGCTTAGAGACAGGGAAATTCTACGAGCAGTACTTC
many TRBJ2-7 . TRBV29-1 CSVVPGGPTFYEQYF TGCAGCGTTGTCCCTGGAGGGCCCACCTTCTACGAGCAGTACTTC
many TRBJ2-1 . TRBV9 CASSVQVNPYNEQFF TGTGCCAGCAGCGTACAGGTAAACCCCTACAATGAGCAGTTCTTC
. TRBJ2-2 . TRBV19 CASSLPNGNTGELFF TGTGCCAGTAGTCTCCCCAACGGGAACACCGGGGAGCTGTTTTTT
. TRBJ1-5 TRBD1 TRBV10-3 CAISRDRGRGSGSQPQHF TGTGCCATCAGCCGGGACAGGGGGCGAGGATCTGGATCACAGCCCCAGCATTTT
many TRBJ2-7 . TRBV16 CASSLKEQGVEQYF TGTGCCAGCAGCCTGAAGGAACAGGGAGTCGAGCAGTACTTC
. TRBJ1-1 . TRBV5-5 CASSLAGTPNTEAFF TGTGCCAGCAGCTTGGCCGGGACACCGAACACTGAAGCTTTCTTT
many TRBJ2-5 . TRBV7-8 CASSLFNRVRETQYF TGTGCCAGCAGCTTATTTAACAGGGTGCGAGAGACCCAGTACTTC
many TRBJ2-1 TRBD2 TRBV20-1 CSARDGASGASYNEQFF TGCAGTGCTAGGGACGGGGCCAGCGGGGCCTCCTACAATGAGCAGTTCTTC
. TRBJ1-2 TRBD1 TRBV5-6 CASSLTGTVPAGYGYTF TGTGCCAGCAGCTTGACCGGGACAGTCCCTGCTGGCTATGGCTACACCTTC
many TRBJ1-2 TRBD1 TRBV6-2/TRBV6-3 CASSYPGQGNYGYTF TGTGCCAGCAGTTACCCCGGACAGGGTAACTATGGCTACACCTTC
many TRBJ2-2 TRBD2 TRBV2 CASSETSGRNGELFF TGTGCCAGCAGTGAGACTAGCGGGAGGAACGGGGAGCTGTTTTTT
few TRBJ1-4 . TRBV30 CAWSGVAGTNEKLFF TGTGCCTGGAGTGGTGTCGCGGGAACTAATGAAAAACTGTTTTTT
many TRBJ1-4 . TRBV12-3/TRBV12-4 CASGQQGIGEKLFF TGTGCCAGCGGCCAACAGGGCATCGGCGAAAAACTGTTTTTT
many TRBJ1-2 TRBD1 TRBV12-3/TRBV12-4 CASSLSLLQGEGYTF TGTGCCAGCAGTTTATCCCTCCTGCAGGGGGAAGGCTACACCTTC
. TRBJ1-1 . TRBV10-3 CAITPRVSTDTEAFF TGTGCCATCACTCCCAGGGTCTCGACGGACACTGAAGCTTTCTTT